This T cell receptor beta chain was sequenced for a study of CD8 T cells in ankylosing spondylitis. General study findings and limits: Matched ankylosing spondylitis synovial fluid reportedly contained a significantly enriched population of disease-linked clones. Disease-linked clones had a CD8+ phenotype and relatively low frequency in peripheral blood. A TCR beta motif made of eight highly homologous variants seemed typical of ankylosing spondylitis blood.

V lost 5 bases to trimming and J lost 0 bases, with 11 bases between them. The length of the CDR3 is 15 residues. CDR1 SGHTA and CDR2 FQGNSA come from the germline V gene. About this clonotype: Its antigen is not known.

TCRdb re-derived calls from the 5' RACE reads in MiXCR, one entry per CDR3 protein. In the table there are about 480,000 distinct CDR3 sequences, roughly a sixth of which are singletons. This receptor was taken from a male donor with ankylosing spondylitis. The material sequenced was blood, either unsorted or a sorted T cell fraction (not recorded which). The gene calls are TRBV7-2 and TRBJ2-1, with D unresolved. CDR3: CASSASSSSYNEQFF. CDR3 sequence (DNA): TGTGCCAGCAGCGCCTCCTCCTCCTCCTACAATGAGCAGTTCTTC.